This entry lists 24 T cell receptor beta chains sequenced from one sample in a study of blood T cells in healthy people across ages. Next came a second PCR, run for about 6 to 12 cycles, which used a sample-barcoded 5' primer along with a J-beta primer mix. TCRdb reprocessed the 5' RACE reads via MiXCR and lists one record per CDR3 protein. The data contain 700,000 or so distinct CDR3 sequences, 22% of them singletons. The specimen sequenced was blood. These receptors all come from a man between 70 and 80 years old in good health.

The V gene is TRBV12-3 or TRBV12-4, the J gene TRBJ2-1; D possibly uses TRBD1 or TRBD2 (6 bases each). CDR3 length: 15 amino acids. The V end lost 6 bases, the J end lost 5 bases, and 17 bases lay between the germline ends. CDR3 loop: CASRLHGGPNNEQFF. CDR3 nucleotides: TGTGCCAGCAGGCTACATGGGGGGCCTAACAATGAGCAGTTCTTC.

The chain has TRBV29-1 and TRBJ1-1; D gene ambiguous. This CDR3 region has 12 residues. Deletions cut 3 bases from V and 5 bases from J, with 10 bases between. Germline V gene sequence: CDR1 SQVTM, CDR2 ANQGSEA. The CDR3 region has the DNA TGCAGCGTTGATCTGGGCCCAACTGAAGCTTTCTTT. This codes for CSVDLGPTEAFF.

This clonotype was picked up a small number of times. This rearrangement joins TRBV7-2 to TRBJ2-3; 8 bases are shared with TRBD2. The germline V gene encodes CDR1 SGHTA and CDR2 FQGNSA. This CDR3 is 14 amino acids long. The CDR3 spells CARRLANYTDTQYF. In DNA, the CDR3 is TGTGCTCGTAGACTAGCGAATTACACAGATACGCAGTATTTT.

This rearrangement joins TRBV24-1 to TRBJ2-1, with a weak D call TRBD2 (5 bases). V was clipped by 6 bases and J by 7 bases, with 9 bases between them. Looked up from germline, CDR1 is KGHDR and CDR2 is SFDVKD. The CDR3 length is 12 residues. The CDR3: CATSRGLNEQFF. For the CDR3, the DNA is TGTGCCACCAGTAGAGGGTTGAATGAGCAGTTCTTC.

This sequence joins TRBV6-6 and TRBJ2-3; 8 bases are shared with TRBD1. The CDR3 is 15 amino acids. Germline trimming cut 4 bases from V and 3 bases from J; bases unmatched to any gene: 6. CDR1 MNHNY and CDR2 SVGAGI come from the germline V gene (reference sequence). The CDR3 spells CASSWGQVRTDTQYF. The CDR3 coding sequence is TGTGCCAGCAGTTGGGGACAGGTCAGAACAGATACGCAGTATTTT.

Only a few counts were recorded for this clonotype. At one boundary the junction diverges from the germline segment, which might be a read error. This rearrangement joins TRBV12-3 or TRBV12-4 to TRBJ2-7; D call uncertain. Near its end, the DNA agrees better with TRBJ2-5, so the J call may be wrong. This CDR3 has 13 residues. CDR3: CASSLGRMETQYF. The CDR3 nucleotides are TGTGCCAGCAGCTTAGGCCGGATGGAGACCCAGTACTTC.

The table lists this clonotype with a few counts. The V gene is TRBV7-6, the J gene TRBJ2-7; D gene uncertain. CDR1 SGHVS and CDR2 FNYEAQ come from the germline V gene. With 1 base removed from V and 2 bases from J, the gap between germline ends came to 9 bases. The CDR3 loop spans 14 amino acids. The CDR3 bases are TGTGCCAGCAGCTTAGAGGCGGATACCTACGAGCAGTACTTC. Its protein is CASSLEADTYEQYF.

Details on this clonotype: A read error may account for a junction end that differs from germline. The genes are TRBV12-3 or TRBV12-4 and TRBJ2-5; D is ambiguous. The CDR3 has 17 amino acids. Written as DNA, the CDR3 is TGTGCCAGCAGTTTATGGGTCTCCGGAATGAGAAAAGATACCCAGTACTTC. Translated: CASSLWVSGMRKDTQYF.

This clonotype was observed a handful of times. The chain carries TRBV6-1 and TRBJ2-5; TRBD2 agrees at 11 bases. Per germline, CDR1 MNHNS and CDR2 SASEGT. V trimming: 6 bases; J trimming: 5 bases; junction bases outside the gene matches: 8. This CDR3 is 15 amino acids long. The DNA of the CDR3 is TGTGCCAGCAGAAAGACTAGCGGGGCTGTGGAGACCCAGTACTTC. Protein: CASRKTSGAVETQYF.

The chain joins TRBV6-1 to TRBJ1-5; tentatively, D is TRBD1 (5 bases). The CDR3 runs to 14 residues. CDR1 and CDR2 from the germline V gene are MNHNS and SASEGT. V lost 6 bases and J 8 bases, leaving 17 bases between the germline ends. CDR3 protein: CASRVDSFMKPQHF. The CDR3, as DNA: TGTGCCAGCAGGGTCGACAGTTTCATGAAGCCCCAGCATTTT.

The rearrangement joins TRBV21-1 to TRBJ2-7; the D call of TRBD1 is as the table states it, not checked on the DNA. TRBV21-1 is a pseudogene segment. The CDR3 length is 13 residues. CDR3 amino acids: CARRDGATYEQYV. CDR3 nucleotides: TGTGCCCGAAGGGACGGCGCTACCTACGAGCAGTACGTC.

The chain recombines TRBV5-1 with TRBJ1-1, with TRBD1 as a possible D gene (6 bases). CDR3 length: 14 residues. CDR1 is SGHRS and CDR2 is YFSETQ in the germline V gene. The V end was cut by 4 bases, the J end by 9 bases, with 19 bases between. CDR3 sequence reads: CASSPGTTEPKAFF. The DNA of the CDR3 is TGCGCCAGCAGCCCGGGGACAACAGAGCCTAAAGCTTTCTTT.

This clonotype has a handful of counts. This likely comes from a read error, as the CDR3 has no conserved phenylalanine or tryptophan at its end. This chain links TRBV12-3 or TRBV12-4 with TRBJ2-6; no definite D call. This CDR3 is built from 20 residues. The V end lost 4 bases, the J end lost 1 base, and 23 bases lay between the germline ends. The CDR3 is CASSSTWSTSEASGANVLTL. The DNA of the CDR3 is TGTGCCAGCAGTTCCACTTGGTCGACCTCCGAGGCTTCTGGGGCCAACGTCCTGACTCTC.

CDR3 nucleotide sequence: TGTGCCATCAGTGCGATTTGGGGGAAGGAGAACACTGAAGCTTTCTTT. Its protein product is CAISAIWGKENTEAFF. This chain links TRBV10-3 with TRBJ1-1; tentatively, D is TRBD1 (5 bases). This CDR3 region has 16 residues. Germline values: CDR1 ENHRY, CDR2 SYGVKD. V lost 4 bases, J lost 1 base, and 16 bases lay in between.

In regard to this clonotype: A much larger clone lies a single base off, so this may be a read error. This chain connects TRBV29-1 to TRBJ2-5, with D unclear. This CDR3 is 12 amino acids long. The germline V gene has CDR1 SQVTM and CDR2 ANQGSEA. The CDR3 here is CSVEGSGYEQHF. The DNA of the CDR3 is TGCAGCGTTGAGGGTTCCGGCTACGAGCAGCACTTC.

This clonotype was seen at least ten times. V gene TRBV18 combines with J gene TRBJ2-1; D might be TRBD2 (6 bases). The CDR3 consists of 16 residues. With 3 bases removed from V and 0 bases from J, the gap between germline ends came to 12 bases. Germline CDR1 and CDR2: KGHSH and LQKENI. As DNA, the CDR3 is TGTGCCAGCTCACCGACCGGTAGCGGCTCCTACAATGAGCAGTTCTTC. Encoded protein: CASSPTGSGSYNEQFF.

There are a few counts of this clonotype. The chain joins TRBV5-1 to TRBJ2-3, with D perhaps matching TRBD1 (6 bases). This CDR3 contains 14 residues. Between the trimmed V and J ends, which lost 4 bases and 2 bases, there was a span of 11 bases. Germline loops: CDR1 SGHRS, CDR2 YFSETQ. The CDR3 is CASSQDSYTDTQYF. The DNA of the CDR3 is TGCGCCAGCAGCCAGGACAGCTACACAGATACGCAGTATTTT.

The chain uses TRBV2 and TRBJ1-2, with D uncertain. Between the trimmed V and J ends, which lost 9 bases and 5 bases, there was a span of 22 bases. This CDR3 has 15 amino acids. Germline V gene sequence: CDR1 SNHLY, CDR2 FYNNEI. CDR3 sequence reads: CASTSGSQPLYGYTF. The CDR3 coding sequence is TGTGCCAGTACCTCAGGCTCCCAACCCCTATATGGCTACACCTTC. The full variable domain, rest sourced from reference TRBV2 and TRBJ1-2, is EPEVTQTPSHQVTQMGQEVILRCVPISNHLYFYWYRQILGQKVEFLVSFYNNEISEKSEIFDDQFSVERPDGSNFTLKIRSTKLEDSAMYFCASTSGSQPLYGYTFGSGTRLTVV.

In its sample, this clonotype was seen once. A read error may account for a junction end that differs from germline. The CDR3 protein is CANRRGHYGYTF. CDR3 DNA sequence: TGCGCCAACCGGCGGGGACACTATGGCTACACCTTC. The rearrangement joins TRBV2 to TRBJ1-2, with D perhaps TRBD1 (5 bases). Germline CDR1 is SNHLY and CDR2 is FYNNEI. This CDR3 spans 12 amino acids. The complete variable domain, with remaining parts taken from reference TRBV2 and TRBJ1-2, reads EPEVTQTPSHQVTQMGQEVILRCVPISNHLYFYWYRQILGQKVEFLVSFYNNEISEKSEIFDDQFSVERPDGSNFTLKIRSTKLEDSAMYFCANRRGHYGYTFGSGTRLTVV.

The table lists this clonotype with a count of one. The chain has TRBV12-3 or TRBV12-4 and TRBJ2-3, with D possibly being TRBD1 (5 bases). Trimming left V 8 bases short and J 2 bases short, with 14 bases between. The CDR3 spans 14 residues. CDR3 protein: CASYQGASTDTQYF. The CDR3, as DNA: TGTGCCAGCTACCAAGGGGCTTCCACAGATACGCAGTATTTT.

The V call is TRBV20-1, the J call TRBJ2-5; the D is unclear. CDR1 and CDR2 (germline): DFQATT, SNEGSKA (reference sequence). The V and J ends lost 3 bases and 1 base respectively, with 6 bases between them. This CDR3 is built from 12 residues. Written as DNA, the CDR3 is TGCAGTGCTAGGCGCAGCCAAGAGACCCAGTACTTC. This translates into CSARRSQETQYF.

The V and J genes are TRBV7-9 and TRBJ1-2; TRBD1 matches at 7 bases. V lost 3 bases and J lost 5; bases outside the gene matches: 9. Germline V gene lookup returns CDR1 SEHNR and CDR2 FQNEAQ (reference sequence). The CDR3 extends over 15 amino acids. CDR3 bases: TGTGCCAGCAGCTTCGACGAAGGGGACAGTTATGGCTACACCTTC. Translation gives CASSFDEGDSYGYTF.

This clonotype has more than one count but fewer than ten. The V gene is TRBV30, the J gene TRBJ1-2; 9 bases fit TRBD1. CDR3 length equals 13 residues. V lost 7 bases and J lost 4; bases outside the gene matches: 7. Germline CDR1 reads GTSNPN; CDR2 reads SVGIG (reference sequence). The CDR3 protein is CAFIRQGGYGYTF. CDR3 DNA sequence: TGTGCCTTTATCAGACAGGGGGGCTATGGCTACACCTTC.

There are a few counts of this clonotype. The chain joins TRBV9 to TRBJ2-3, with 9 positions matching TRBD1. The CDR3 length is 16 residues. CDR1 and CDR2 from the germline V gene are SGDLS and YYNGEE. Losses at the gene ends were 4 bases for V and 3 bases for J; bases not matched to a gene: 9. The CDR3, as DNA: TGTGCCAGCAGCTTAAGACAGGGGGAAGTAACAGATACGCAGTATTTT. This gives the protein CASSLRQGEVTDTQYF. Together with reference TRBV9 and TRBJ2-3, the CDR3 gives the full variable domain: DSGVTQTPKHLITATGQRVTLRCSPRSGDLSVYWYQQSLDQGLQFLIQYYNGEERAKGNILERFSAQQFPDLHSELNLSSLELGDSALYFCASSLRQGEVTDTQYFGPGTRLTVL.